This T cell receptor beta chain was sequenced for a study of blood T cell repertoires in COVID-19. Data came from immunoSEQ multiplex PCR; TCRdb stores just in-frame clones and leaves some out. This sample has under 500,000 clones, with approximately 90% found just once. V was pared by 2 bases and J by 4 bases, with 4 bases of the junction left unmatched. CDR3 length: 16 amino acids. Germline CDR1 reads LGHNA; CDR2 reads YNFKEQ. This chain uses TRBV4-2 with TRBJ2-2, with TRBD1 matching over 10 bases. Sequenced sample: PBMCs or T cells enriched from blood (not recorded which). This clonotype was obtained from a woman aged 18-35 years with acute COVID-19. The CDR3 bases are TGTGCCAGCAGCCAACCGGGACAGGGGATCACCGGGGAGCTGTTTTTT. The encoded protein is CASSQPGQGITGELFF.